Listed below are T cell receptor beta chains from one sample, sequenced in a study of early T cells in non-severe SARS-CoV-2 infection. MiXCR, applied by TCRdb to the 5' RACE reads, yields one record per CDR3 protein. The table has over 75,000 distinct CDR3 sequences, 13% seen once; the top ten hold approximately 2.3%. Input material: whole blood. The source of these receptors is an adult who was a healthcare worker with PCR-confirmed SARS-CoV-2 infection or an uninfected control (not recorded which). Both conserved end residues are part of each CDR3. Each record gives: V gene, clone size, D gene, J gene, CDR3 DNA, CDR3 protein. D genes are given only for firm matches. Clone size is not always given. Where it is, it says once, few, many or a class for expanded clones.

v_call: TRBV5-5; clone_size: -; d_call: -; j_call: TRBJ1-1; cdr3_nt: TGTGCCAGCAGCTTGTTCCTGTACAGTGAAGCTTTCTTT; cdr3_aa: CASSLFLYSEAFF
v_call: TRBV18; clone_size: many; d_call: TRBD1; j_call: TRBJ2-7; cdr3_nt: TGTGCCAGCTCACCTACCCGGACAGGCGTTATCAGCTCCTACGAGCAGTACTTC; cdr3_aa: CASSPTRTGVISSYEQYF
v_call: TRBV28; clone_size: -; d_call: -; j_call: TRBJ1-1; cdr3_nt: TGTGCCAGCTGTCTTTACATGGGGGCTGAAGCTTTCTTT; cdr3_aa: CASCLYMGAEAFF
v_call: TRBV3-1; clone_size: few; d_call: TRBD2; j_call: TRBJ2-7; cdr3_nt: TGTGCCAGCAGCCAAGTTGGGGGACTAGCGGGGTACTACGAGCAGTACTTC; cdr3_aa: CASSQVGGLAGYYEQYF
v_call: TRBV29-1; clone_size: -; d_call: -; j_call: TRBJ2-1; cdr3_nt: TGCAGCGTTGGGAACAATGAGCAGTTCTTC; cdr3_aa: CSVGNNEQFF
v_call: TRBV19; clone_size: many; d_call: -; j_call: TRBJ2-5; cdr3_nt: TGTGCCAGTAAACTCAGGGCGAGGTACCAAGAGACCCAGTACTTC; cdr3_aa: CASKLRARYQETQYF
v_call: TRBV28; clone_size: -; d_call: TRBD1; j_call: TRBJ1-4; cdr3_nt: TGTGCCAGCAGTCGCCAAGTCCCGGGACAGAATGAAAAACTGTTTTTT; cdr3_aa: CASSRQVPGQNEKLFF
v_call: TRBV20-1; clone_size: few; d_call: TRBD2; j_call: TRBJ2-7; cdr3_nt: TGCAGTGCAGCGCGGGGGAAGTCCTACGAGCAGTACTTC; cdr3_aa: CSAARGKSYEQYF
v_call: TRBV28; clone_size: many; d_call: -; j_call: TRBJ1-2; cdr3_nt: TGTGCCAGCAGTTACTCCTCTCATGACTATGGCTACACCTTC; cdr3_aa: CASSYSSHDYGYTF
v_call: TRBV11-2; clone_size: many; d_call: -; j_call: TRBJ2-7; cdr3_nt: TGTGCCAGCAGCTCCCGATCGGGATTTACCTTCTACGAGCAGTACTTC; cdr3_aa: CASSSRSGFTFYEQYF
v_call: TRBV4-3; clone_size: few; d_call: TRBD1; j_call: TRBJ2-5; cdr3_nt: TGCGCCAGCAGCCAGACAGGGATGGAGACCCAGTACTTC; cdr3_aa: CASSQTGMETQYF
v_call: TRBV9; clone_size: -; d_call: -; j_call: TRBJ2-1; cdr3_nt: TGTGCCAGCAGCGTAGCTAGCAGGGGAGATTTTGAGCAGTTCTTC; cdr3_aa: CASSVASRGDFEQFF
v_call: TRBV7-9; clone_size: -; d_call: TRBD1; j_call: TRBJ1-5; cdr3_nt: TGTGCCAGCAGCGCCTCTGGGACAGGGGTCAATCAGCCCCAGCATTTT; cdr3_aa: CASSASGTGVNQPQHF
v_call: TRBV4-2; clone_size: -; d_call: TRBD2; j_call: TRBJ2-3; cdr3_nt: TGTGCCAGCAGCCTGGGGGGGTTAAGCACAGATACGCAGTATTTT; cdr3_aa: CASSLGGLSTDTQYF